The clone carrying this T cell receptor beta chain has only a few counts. The data were taken from a study of identical twins. One entry per CDR3 protein results from TCRdb running MiXCR on the 5' RACE reads. The sample has about 520,000 distinct CDR3 sequences, around 20% seen once. Trimming pared 1 base from V and 5 bases from J, leaving 8 bases between. Germline V gene lookup returns CDR1 LGHDT and CDR2 YNNKEL (reference sequence). This CDR3 contains 14 residues. These data also formed part of another study, on T cells expressing NK-cell markers.

Sequenced sample: CD4+ T cells sorted from blood. This TCR was recovered from a woman between 18 and 29 years old in good health. The rearrangement links TRBV3-1 to TRBJ2-2; no definite D call. CDR3 sequence reads: CASSQVRRTGELFF. CDR3 bases: TGTGCCAGCAGCCAAGTCCGGCGGACCGGGGAGCTGTTTTTT.